The 25 T cell receptor beta chains below were found in one sample sequenced in a study of T cell clonality in common variable immunodeficiency. Clones were sequenced by immunoSEQ multiplex PCR, and TCRdb holds only the in-frame ones, with some missing. The sample includes tens of thousands of clones, none of them occurring once. The sequenced material came from peripheral blood mononuclear cells. All receptors come from a person between 18 and 69 years old in good health.

This clone was counted a few times. The read ends 3 residues before the CDR3 terminus; that terminus is restored from the germline J gene. V is TRBV7-9 and J is TRBJ1-2; D remains ambiguous. Germline V gives CDR1 SEHNR, CDR2 FQNEAQ (reference sequence). The CDR3 spans 14 residues. Here the CDR3 reads CASSLGVRGRDYTF. Incomplete CDR3 DNA: TGTGCCAGCAGCTTAGGAGTGCGGGGTCGGGAC.

This clone was recorded many times. The read ends 3 residues shy of where the CDR3 ends; the end is completed using the germline J gene. V usage is TRBV14 and J usage is TRBJ2-7, with 14 positions matching TRBD2. The V gene's germline CDR1 is SGHDN and CDR2 FVKESK. J lost 6 bases, V lost 6 bases, and 7 bases had no gene match. The CDR3 is 15 residues long. The CDR3: CASSPRLAGGSEQYF. CDR3 DNA, as far as it was read: TGTGCCAGCAGTCCTCGACTAGCGGGAGGGTCCGAG.

This clone was seen a handful of times. The read comes to an end 3 residues before the CDR3 does, leaving the germline J gene to fill in the end. The J gene is TRBJ2-3, the V gene TRBV6-2 or TRBV6-3; TRBD2 is a possible D gene (6 bases). Trimming removed 4 bases from V and 0 bases from J, with 14 bases in between. The CDR3 covers 16 residues. CDR1 is MNHEY, CDR2 SVGEGT, per germline. CDR3 region: CASSWGLALSTDTQYF. The part of the CDR3 DNA that was read is TGTGCCAGCAGTTGGGGTCTAGCGCTTAGCACAGATACG.

This clone was counted many times. The observed sequence ends 3 residues before the CDR3 terminus, with the missing tail filled in from the germline J gene. The chain is built from TRBV19 and TRBJ2-3, with 9 bases lining up with TRBD1. The CDR3 consists of 13 residues. V lost 8 bases and J lost 7; bases outside the gene matches: 7. CDR1 is LNHDA, CDR2 SQIVND, per germline (reference sequence). The CDR3 DNA, read in part, is TGTGCCAGTGACACAGGGGGCATGAATACG. Protein: CASDTGGMNT. The whole CDR3 region reads CASDTGGMNTQYF.

Ten or more counts support this clone. The read ends 3 residues shy of where the CDR3 ends; the end is completed using the germline J gene. The rearrangement joins TRBV20-1 to TRBJ1-4; maybe TRBD1 (6 bases). The CDR3 covers 14 residues. CDR1 and CDR2 (germline): DFQATT, SNEGSKA (reference sequence). Trimming took off 6 bases at V and 8 bases at J, with 19 bases between the two ends. The CDR3 is CSAHDQGRVEKLFF. The sequenced CDR3 bases are TGCAGTGCCCATGATCAGGGGAGGGTGGAAAAA.

This clone was picked up many times. The sequenced CDR3 bases are TGTGCCAGCAGCTTAAGCGGGAGGGCCACCGAG. This translates into CASSLSGRATE. The entire CDR3 protein reads CASSLSGRATEQYF. The genes are TRBV7-3 and TRBJ2-7, with 9 bases identical to TRBD2. The DNA ends 3 residues before the CDR3 does, and the rest of the CDR3 is filled in from the germline J gene. CDR3 size: 14 residues. J gave up 6 bases and V 1 base, and 4 bases lay outside the gene matches. The germline V gene encodes CDR1 SGHTA and CDR2 FQGTGA.

This clone was observed many times. The CDR3 end falls 3 residues outside the read, so it is completed with the germline J gene. The chain couples TRBV5-4 to TRBJ1-1; D might be TRBD1 (6 bases). The CDR3 consists of 14 residues. The ends were cut back, 3 bases at V and 2 bases at J, with 11 bases in the middle. The germline gives CDR1 SGHNT, CDR2 YYREEE (reference sequence). The sequenced part of the CDR3 DNA is TGTGCCAGCAGCTCCGGGACATCTAACACTGAA. The encoded protein is CASSSGTSNTE. The entire CDR3 reads CASSSGTSNTEAFF.

As regards this clone: The sequenced fragment ends 3 residues before the CDR3 boundary, so the rest is inferred from the germline J gene. The V gene is TRBV18, the J gene TRBJ2-7; TRBD2 is a possible D gene (7 bases). The germline V gene encodes CDR1 KGHSH and CDR2 LQKENI. The CDR3 extends over 16 amino acids. Trimming shortened V by 5 bases and J by 3 bases, and 20 bases separated the two germline ends. CDR3 residues: CASSFNQQGGGYEQYF. CDR3 DNA, as far as it was read: TGTGCCAGCTCATTCAACCAACAGGGAGGGGGCTACGAG.

This clone was counted many times. The sequenced fragment ends 3 residues before the CDR3 boundary, so the rest is inferred from the germline J gene. The chain is built from TRBV20-1 and TRBJ1-5; TRBD1 is a possible D gene (6 bases). This CDR3 is 15 amino acids long. Germline values: CDR1 DFQATT, CDR2 SNEGSKA (reference sequence). V was cut by 3 bases and J by 1 base, with 13 bases left in between. CDR3 sequence reads: CSASVPQGSNQPQHF. The sequenced part of the CDR3 DNA is TGCAGTGCTAGCGTACCACAGGGAAGCAATCAGCCC.

This clone was seen repeatedly, ten times or more. The junction shows a germline mismatch at one end, possibly a read error. The read terminates 3 residues before the CDR3 end, so the remaining end is supplied by the germline J gene. The genes are TRBV14 and TRBJ2-3; 10 bases match TRBD2. The CDR3 contains 16 residues. Germline CDR1 reads SGHDN; CDR2 reads FVKESK. The CDR3 sequence is CASSEELAGYTDTQYF. CDR3 DNA (partial): TGTGCCAGCAGCGAAGAACTAGCGGGGTACACAGATACG.

The table lists this clone with many counts. The missing CDR3 end, 3 residues past where the read stops, is filled in from the germline J gene. This sequence joins TRBV20-1 and TRBJ2-7; the match to TRBD1 covers 12 bases. The V segment lost 3 bases and the J segment 6 bases; nucleotides outside the gene matches: 6. CDR3 length equals 14 residues. From germline, CDR1 is DFQATT and CDR2 SNEGSKA (reference sequence). The CDR3 bases that were read are TGCAGTGCTAGCGACGGGACAGGGGGCGTCGAG. Translated, it gives CSASDGTGGVE. The CDR3 reads in full as CSASDGTGGVEQYF.

This clone was recorded at least ten times. The CDR3 goes on 3 residues after the read ends, and that part is filled in from the germline J gene. This rearrangement joins TRBV7-2 to TRBJ2-2; tentative D call: TRBD2 (6 bases). With 5 bases removed from V and 6 bases from J, the gap between germline ends came to 10 bases. This CDR3 is 13 amino acids long. Germline lookup yields CDR1 SGHTA and CDR2 FQGNSA. The chain's CDR3 is CASSGRGPGELFF. Partial CDR3 DNA: TGTGCCAGCAGCGGGCGGGGACCCGGGGAG. Full variable domain (missing parts from reference TRBV7-2 and TRBJ2-2): GAGVSQSPSNKVTEKGKDVELRCDPISGHTALYWYRQSLGQGLEFLIYFQGNSAPDKSGLPSDRFSAERTGGSVSTLTIQRTQQEDSAVYLCASSGRGPGELFFGEGSRLTVL.

In its sample, this clone was seen many times. Partial CDR3 DNA: TGTGCCAGCAGCCTTACCGGGACTCCCTACGAG. Translated: CASSLTGTPYE. The whole CDR3 sequence is CASSLTGTPYEQYF. J is TRBJ2-7 and V is TRBV13; maybe TRBD2 (6 bases). The read finishes 3 residues shy of the CDR3 end, and the germline J gene is used to complete it. V was clipped by 5 bases and J by 2 bases, with 13 bases between them. CDR1 and CDR2 (germline): PRHDT, FYEKMQ (reference sequence). This CDR3 has 14 amino acids.

This clone appeared a few times. Read data end 3 residues before the CDR3 end; the end is taken from the germline J gene. The chain carries TRBV6-1 and TRBJ1-5, with D perhaps TRBD1 (5 bases). V was clipped by 2 bases and J by 7 bases, with 15 bases between them. The CDR3 is 15 residues long. Germline CDR1 MNHNS, CDR2 SASEGT. This chain's CDR3 is CASSEIWEQEQPQHF. CDR3 DNA (partial): TGTGCCAGCAGTGAAATTTGGGAACAGGAACAGCCC.

This clone was observed many times. The sequence runs out 3 residues before the end of the CDR3; the remainder is reconstructed from the germline J gene. The V call is TRBV7-2, the J call TRBJ1-1, with 9 bases aligning to TRBD1. V was clipped by 4 bases and J by 5 bases; unmatched bases: 8. CDR3 length: 15 residues. Germline CDR1 reads SGHTA; CDR2 reads FQGNSA. CDR3 DNA (partial): TGTGCCAGCAGCTCGACAGGGGGGTTCATGACTGAA. Residues: CASSSTGGFMTE. The whole CDR3 is CASSSTGGFMTEAFF.

On this clone itself: From the germline J gene comes the end of the CDR3, since the read stops 3 residues before it. The chain employs TRBV2 and TRBJ1-1; D is possibly TRBD1 (6 bases). The V gene lost 0 bases and the J gene lost 3 bases, with 8 bases spanning the gap. Germline loops: CDR1 SNHLY, CDR2 FYNNEI. CDR3 length equals 14 residues. The CDR3 loop reads CASSEAPGDTEAFF. The covered CDR3 bases are TGTGCCAGCAGTGAAGCCCCAGGGGACACTGAA.

This clone showed up many times. The CDR3 loop reads CSAGQGSYEQYF. CDR3 bases read: TGCAGTGCCGGTCAGGGGTCCTACGAG. V and J are TRBV20-1 and TRBJ2-7, with D possibly TRBD1 on 6 matching bases. The DNA ends 3 residues before the CDR3 does, and the rest of the CDR3 is filled in from the germline J gene. Trimming took 6 bases from V and 1 from J, leaving 10 bases between them. This CDR3 comprises 12 residues. Germline assignment: CDR1 DFQATT and CDR2 SNEGSKA (reference sequence).

The sample holds many counts of this clone. The read ends 3 residues before the CDR3 terminus; that terminus is restored from the germline J gene. This rearrangement joins TRBV7-2 to TRBJ2-1; TRBD2 might be the D (6 bases). The CDR3 totals 15 residues. V shed 1 base and J shed 5 bases, with 12 bases lying between them. Germline values: CDR1 SGHTA, CDR2 FQGNSA. CDR3 bases read: TGTGCCAGCAGCTTAGGACTAGTGGGGCACAATGAG. Protein: CASSLGLVGHNE. The whole CDR3 region reads CASSLGLVGHNEQFF.

The chain's CDR3 is CSARGGQGYGYTF. The part of the CDR3 DNA that was read is TGCAGTGCTAGAGGGGGACAGGGATATGGC. The rearrangement uses TRBV20-1 and TRBJ1-2; 9 nucleotides line up with TRBD1. The read is 3 residues too short to cover the CDR3 end, so that end is filled in from the germline J gene. CDR1 and CDR2 from the germline V gene are DFQATT and SNEGSKA (reference sequence). The CDR3 loop spans 13 amino acids. The trim removed 1 base at V and 5 bases at J, leaving 2 bases unmatched.

This clone occurred many times. The read is 3 residues too short to cover the CDR3 end, so that end is filled in from the germline J gene. J is TRBJ2-7 and V is TRBV7-8; D might be TRBD2 (5 bases). The CDR3 runs to 15 residues. Per germline, CDR1 SGHVS and CDR2 FQNEAQ. The V and J ends lost 4 bases and 2 bases respectively, with 15 bases between them. The CDR3 region is CASSYEGVRAYEQYF. Incomplete CDR3 DNA: TGTGCCAGCAGCTACGAGGGTGTGAGAGCCTACGAG.

This clone was detected ten times or more. Read data end 3 residues before the CDR3 end; the end is taken from the germline J gene. The V and J genes are TRBV6-1 and TRBJ1-6; TRBD1 matches at 9 bases. From germline, CDR1 is MNHNS and CDR2 SASEGT. Unmatched junction bases numbered 4, after V lost 0 bases and J lost 7 bases. The CDR3 loop spans 16 amino acids. CDR3: CASSEAGTGSNSPLHF. The CDR3 bases that were read are TGTGCCAGCAGTGAAGCGGGGACAGGGTCAAATTCACCC.

The sample holds many counts of this clone. The CDR3 is cut off 3 residues early in the read; its end comes from the germline J gene. This rearrangement joins TRBV19 to TRBJ1-3; a possible D gene is TRBD1 (5 bases). CDR1 and CDR2 (germline): LNHDA, SQIVND (reference sequence). CDR3 length equals 15 residues. V was cut by 6 bases and J by 3 bases, with 15 bases left in between. The CDR3 DNA, read in part, is TGTGCCAGTAGACCGCCCCCAGGGCTTGGAAACACC. It specifies CASRPPPGLGNT. The entire CDR3 protein reads CASRPPPGLGNTIYF.

Concerning this clone itself: The read terminates 3 residues before the CDR3 end, so the remaining end is supplied by the germline J gene. The chain links TRBV7-2 to TRBJ1-1; 9 bases are a match to TRBD1. With 0 bases clipped from V and 4 bases from J, the junction kept 9 bases outside the gene matches. Germline V gives CDR1 SGHTA, CDR2 FQGNSA. CDR3 length: 17 residues. CDR3 residues: CASSLAEWDRATTEAFF. The CDR3 DNA, read in part, is TGTGCCAGCAGCTTAGCCGAATGGGACAGGGCAACCACTGAA.

The sample holds many counts of this clone. Read sequence stops 3 residues before the CDR3 end, and the germline J gene provides the missing end. J is TRBJ1-1 and V is TRBV19; D is unresolved. Looked up from germline, CDR1 is LNHDA and CDR2 is SQIVND (reference sequence). This CDR3 is built from 13 residues. The germline V and J ends were trimmed by 3 bases and 5 bases, with 10 bases remaining between them. This CDR3 is CASSIRQRTEAFF. The sequenced CDR3 bases are TGTGCCAGTAGTATTCGACAAAGGACTGAA.

This clone was seen repeatedly, ten times or more. CDR3 region: CSARVKGTGELFF. The part of the CDR3 DNA that was read is TGCAGTGCTAGAGTTAAGGGTACCGGGGAG. V and J are TRBV20-1 and TRBJ2-2; D not resolved. Read data end 3 residues before the CDR3 end; the end is taken from the germline J gene. The germline V and J ends were trimmed by 1 base and 5 bases, with 8 bases remaining between them. The CDR3 runs to 13 residues. The germline gives CDR1 DFQATT, CDR2 SNEGSKA (reference sequence).